This T cell receptor beta chain was profiled in a study of blood T cell repertoires in COVID-19. Study background: Acute-phase and convalescent COVID-19 samples originated in the United States, Italy and Spain.

Original processing notes: Amplification of reference gene primers provided the estimated nucleated cell counts. The assay was immunoSEQ multiplex PCR, and TCRdb's table has in-frame clones only and misses some. The V and J calls and the clone size are those of that table, but D and trimming were determined from the DNA. The sample has hundreds of thousands of clones, around 90% seen once. The sequenced material came from peripheral blood. The TCR comes from a man between 18 and 35 years old with active or convalescent COVID-19.

The CDR3 bases are TGCGCCAGCAGCCCCTCCGGGACACTTTCCTACAATGAGCAGTTCTTC. Protein: CASSPSGTLSYNEQFF. The rearrangement joins TRBV5-1 to TRBJ2-1, with D tentatively TRBD1 (6 bases). The ends were cut back, 4 bases at V and 1 base at J, with 15 bases in the middle. The CDR3 runs 16 residues. Germline V gene lookup returns CDR1 SGHRS and CDR2 YFSETQ.